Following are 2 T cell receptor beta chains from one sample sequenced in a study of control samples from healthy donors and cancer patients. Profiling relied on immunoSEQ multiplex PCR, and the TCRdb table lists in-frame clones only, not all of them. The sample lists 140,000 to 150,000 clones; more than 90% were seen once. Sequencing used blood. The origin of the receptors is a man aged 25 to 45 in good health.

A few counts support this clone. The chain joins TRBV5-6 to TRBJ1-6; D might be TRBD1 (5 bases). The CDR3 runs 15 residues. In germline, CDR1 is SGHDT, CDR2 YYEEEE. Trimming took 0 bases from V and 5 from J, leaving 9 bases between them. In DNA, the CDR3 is TGTGCCAGCAGCTTGGGGGGGGTTGATAATTCACCCCTCCACTTT. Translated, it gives CASSLGGVDNSPLHF.

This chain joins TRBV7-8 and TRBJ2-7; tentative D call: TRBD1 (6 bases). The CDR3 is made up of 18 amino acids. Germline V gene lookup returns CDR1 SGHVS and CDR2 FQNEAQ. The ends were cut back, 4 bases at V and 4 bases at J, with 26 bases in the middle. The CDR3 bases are TGTGCCAGCAGCTACCTCACTCCCGGGACACGGATTTCGTACGAGCAGTACTTC. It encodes CASSYLTPGTRISYEQYF.